Presented here are 30 T cell receptor beta chains from one specimen sequenced in a study of T cell repertoires in cytomegalovirus infection. TCRdb called the reads again in MiXCR, with one record for every CDR3 protein. The table lists about 570,000 distinct CDR3 sequences, over 35% of them singletons. These receptors have no identified antigens. The sample was cultured PBMCs, taken from culture after CMV antigen stimulation. The receptors originated from a human donor in good health (CMV status not recorded). Some clones in this sample may be carry-over from other donors' samples.

In this sample, this clonotype turned up a few times. The chain links TRBV12-3 or TRBV12-4 to TRBJ2-5; unclear D gene. Trimming pared 4 bases from V and 5 bases from J, leaving 11 bases between. The CDR3 length is 13 residues. CDR3 nucleotides: TGTGCCAGCAGTTATATAGTGGGCGAGACCCAGTACTTC. It specifies CASSYIVGETQYF.

The chain joins TRBV4-1 to TRBJ2-2; a weak D match, TRBD1 (5 bases). V was clipped by 0 bases and J by 6 bases, with 11 bases between them. This CDR3 spans 15 amino acids. Germline CDR1 and CDR2: MGHRA and YSYEKL. The CDR3 DNA reads as TGCGCCAGCAGCCAAGATGTGGGGCTACCCGGGGAGCTGTTTTTT. It encodes CASSQDVGLPGELFF.

The J gene is TRBJ1-2, the V gene TRBV6-1; TRBD1 matches at 11 bases. Germline V lookup: CDR1 MNHNS, CDR2 SASEGT. V was clipped by 6 bases and J by 8 bases; unmatched bases: 11. The CDR3 spans 15 residues. CDR3 DNA: TGTGCCAGCAGCCCCTATTGGACAGGGGGCTGGGGCTACACCTTC. Its protein is CASSPYWTGGWGYTF.

The rearrangement joins TRBV18 to TRBJ2-7; TRBD2 matches 15 bases. CDR1 is KGHSH, CDR2 LQKENI, per germline. The V and J ends lost 1 base and 0 bases, in that order; junction bases with no gene match: 4. The CDR3 extends over 18 amino acids. The DNA of the CDR3 is TGTGCCAGCTCACCACGGGGACTAGCGGGAGGATTCTCCTACGAGCAGTACTTC. It translates to CASSPRGLAGGFSYEQYF.

This clonotype has more than one count but fewer than ten. This chain joins TRBV11-2 and TRBJ2-3; TRBD1 agrees at 8 bases. Per the germline V gene, CDR1 is SGHAT and CDR2 is FQNNGV. Trimming at V came to 6 bases and at J to 0 bases, leaving 14 bases not matched to a gene. CDR3 size: 18 residues. CDR3 residues: CASRKTGEGSLSTDTQYF. CDR3 in DNA: TGTGCCAGCAGGAAGACAGGGGAAGGGTCCCTTAGCACAGATACGCAGTATTTT. Combining the CDR3 with reference TRBV11-2 and TRBJ2-3 gives the whole variable domain EAGVAQSPRYKIIEKRQSVAFWCNPISGHATLYWYQQILGQGPKLLIQFQNNGVVDDSQLPKDRFSAERLKGVDSTLKIQPAKLEDSAVYLCASRKTGEGSLSTDTQYFGPGTRLTVL.

The V gene is TRBV5-5, the J gene TRBJ1-1; TRBD1 might be the D (5 bases). The CDR3 is made up of 14 amino acids. The germline V gene has CDR1 SGHKS and CDR2 YYEKEE (reference sequence). Trimming removed 6 bases from V and 3 bases from J, with 15 bases in between. This CDR3 is CASIGGGMHTEAFF. Here the CDR3 DNA reads TGTGCCAGCATCGGCGGGGGTATGCACACTGAAGCTTTCTTT.

The rearrangement joins TRBV2 to TRBJ2-7, with TRBD1 matching over 8 bases. Germline CDR1 and CDR2: SNHLY and FYNNEI. After removal of 1 base from V and 3 bases from J, the junction contained 2 bases not matched to a gene. The CDR3 has 14 amino acids. This chain's CDR3 is CASSEGTGLYEQYF. The CDR3 DNA reads TGTGCCAGCAGTGAAGGGACAGGGCTCTACGAGCAGTACTTC.

V is TRBV7-9 and J is TRBJ1-1; D might be TRBD1 (5 bases). CDR1 and CDR2 from the germline V gene are SEHNR and FQNEAQ (reference sequence). Trimming took 4 bases from V and 3 from J, leaving 15 bases between them. CDR3 size: 15 residues. Written as DNA, the CDR3 is TGTGCCAGCAGCTCGTGGTCGGGGGAAGACACTGAAGCTTTCTTT. It specifies CASSSWSGEDTEAFF.

The chain is built from TRBV23-1 and TRBJ2-1; 8 bases are a match to TRBD2. TRBV23-1 is identified as an open reading frame with a role that is uncertain. The CDR3 length is 19 residues. V shed 0 bases and J 0 bases; nucleotides not matched to a gene: 10. CDR3 residues: CASSQSGASGPSSYNEQFF. The CDR3 coding sequence is TGCGCCAGCAGTCAATCCGGGGCTAGCGGGCCGAGCTCCTACAATGAGCAGTTCTTC.

The chain joins TRBV11-2 to TRBJ1-6, with 9 bases aligning to TRBD1. Germline CDR1 and CDR2: SGHAT and FQNNGV. The CDR3 extends over 18 amino acids. V lost 2 bases, J lost 7 bases, and 12 bases stayed unmatched. This CDR3 reads CASSLYLGTGRVNSPLHF. CDR3 nucleotide sequence: TGTGCCAGCAGCTTATATCTTGGGACAGGGAGAGTGAATTCACCCCTCCACTTT.

The genes are TRBV4-1 and TRBJ1-3, with D hard to call. Trimming took off 0 bases at V and 0 bases at J, with 12 bases between the two ends. CDR3 size: 17 residues. CDR1 and CDR2 from the germline V gene are MGHRA and YSYEKL. The CDR3 spells CASSQDSGPYSGNTIYF. CDR3 sequence (DNA): TGCGCCAGCAGCCAAGATAGTGGCCCGTACTCTGGAAACACCATATATTTT.

The genes are TRBV7-8 and TRBJ1-1; no clear D. CDR3 length equals 15 residues. CDR1 and CDR2 from the germline V gene are SGHVS and FQNEAQ. The V end lost 7 bases, the J end lost 0 bases, and 15 bases lay between the germline ends. The CDR3 sequence: CASTVLATMNTEAFF. The CDR3 bases are TGTGCCAGCACCGTCCTGGCAACTATGAACACTGAAGCTTTCTTT.

J is TRBJ2-7 and V is TRBV6-5, with unresolved D. Deletions cut 2 bases from V and 3 bases from J, with 14 bases between. The CDR3 runs to 15 residues. Germline assignment: CDR1 MNHEY and CDR2 SVGAGI. The CDR3 region has the DNA TGTGCCAGCAGTTACCCCGGTCGGTCGGGCTACGAGCAGTACTTC. This sequence encodes CASSYPGRSGYEQYF.

The chain joins TRBV5-1 to TRBJ1-2; 11 nucleotides agree with TRBD1. Germline V CDR1 and CDR2: SGHRS, YFSETQ. CDR3 size: 13 residues. V gave up 9 bases and J gave up 5 bases; unmatched junction bases: 6. This chain's CDR3 is CATNGQGAYGYTF. For the CDR3, the DNA is TGCGCCACCAACGGACAGGGGGCATATGGCTACACCTTC.

This clonotype was observed many times. The gene calls are TRBV7-2 and TRBJ2-1; D is uncertain. CDR1 is SGHTA, CDR2 FQGNSA, per germline. V was pared by 2 bases and J by 6 bases, with 8 bases between. The CDR3 is 13 residues long. The CDR3 DNA reads as TGTGCCAGCAGCTTAAAAGGGCCCAATGAGCAGTTCTTC. It specifies CASSLKGPNEQFF.

The chain couples TRBV4-1 to TRBJ2-5; D remains unclear. Germline CDR1 MGHRA, CDR2 YSYEKL. V lost 1 base and J 5 bases, leaving 8 bases between the germline ends. CDR3 length equals 13 residues. The CDR3 DNA sequence: TGCGCCAGCAGCCAAGGGGTCACGGAGACCCAGTACTTC. Its protein is CASSQGVTETQYF.

This clonotype was seen only a few times. The chain has TRBV7-8 and TRBJ2-1; 9 nucleotides agree with TRBD1. V lost 2 bases and J lost 5; bases outside the gene matches: 4. This CDR3 is 15 amino acids long. Germline assignment: CDR1 SGHVS and CDR2 FQNEAQ. The CDR3 is CASSLWDRANNEQFF. DNA of the CDR3: TGTGCCAGCAGCTTATGGGACAGGGCGAACAATGAGCAGTTCTTC.

This clonotype is a singleton in its sample. V is TRBV20-1 and J is TRBJ2-3, with D tentatively TRBD1 or TRBD2 (6 bases each). V gave up 1 base and J gave up 7 bases, with 15 bases separating them. Germline loops: CDR1 DFQATT, CDR2 SNEGSKA (reference sequence). This CDR3 has 14 residues. CDR3 residues: CSARVGGLRNTQYF. CDR3 sequence (DNA): TGCAGTGCTAGAGTCGGGGGCCTCAGAAATACGCAGTATTTT.

This chain joins TRBV6-6 and TRBJ2-3, with D possibly matching TRBD2 (6 bases). This CDR3 region has 18 residues. V was shortened by 2 bases and J by 5 bases, with 23 bases between the two germline ends. Germline CDR1 MNHNY, CDR2 SVGAGI (reference sequence). The CDR3 coding sequence is TGTGCCAGCAGTTACCCCCCAGCGTTCCGGGGGAGGAAAGATACGCAGTATTTT. It translates to CASSYPPAFRGRKDTQYF.

The chain couples TRBV7-6 to TRBJ1-1; D possibly corresponds to TRBD1 (5 bases). The CDR3 runs to 15 residues. Trimming removed 5 bases at V and 2 bases at J, with 15 bases between. The germline gives CDR1 SGHVS, CDR2 FNYEAQ. DNA of the CDR3: TGTGCCAGCAGCCCAGGGCCCAGTGTTAACACTGAAGCTTTCTTT. It specifies CASSPGPSVNTEAFF.

This clonotype was seen more than once but under ten times. J is TRBJ1-5 and V is TRBV7-2, with D maybe TRBD1 (5 bases). With 1 base removed from V and 4 bases from J, the gap between germline ends came to 11 bases. This CDR3 has 15 amino acids. Germline CDR1 reads SGHTA; CDR2 reads FQGNSA. CDR3 sequence: CASSLVGTGNQPQHF. In DNA form, the CDR3 reads TGTGCCAGCAGCTTAGTTGGGACCGGTAATCAGCCCCAGCATTTT.

The chain combines TRBV6-1 with TRBJ2-2; no clear D. The germline V gene encodes CDR1 MNHNS and CDR2 SASEGT. V was pared by 7 bases and J by 6 bases, with 12 bases between. This CDR3 is 13 amino acids long. The CDR3, as DNA: TGTGCCAGCAAATCGATTGTTGCCGGGGAGCTGTTTTTT. It translates to CASKSIVAGELFF.

This clonotype was seen once. The V gene is TRBV18, the J gene TRBJ2-3; 7 nucleotides agree with TRBD1. This CDR3 has 17 residues. In germline, CDR1 is KGHSH, CDR2 LQKENI. V dropped 0 bases and J dropped 2; count of bases not matched to a gene: 8. The CDR3 sequence: CASSPPRGTGDTDTQYF. In DNA form, the CDR3 reads TGTGCCAGCTCACCACCACGGGGAACAGGGGACACAGATACGCAGTATTTT.

V gene TRBV12-3 or TRBV12-4 combines with J gene TRBJ2-7, with 8 bases identical to TRBD2. The junction had 6 bases not matched to a gene; V was cut back by 8 bases and J by 0 bases. This CDR3 has 14 amino acids. This CDR3 reads CASSTGGSSYEQYF. Here the CDR3 DNA reads TGTGCCAGCTCTACGGGGGGGAGCTCCTACGAGCAGTACTTC.

This clonotype was observed once. One junction end does not reproduce the germline sequence, and a read error may be involved. This sequence joins TRBV28 and TRBJ1-3; D is uncertain. Germline V CDR1 and CDR2: MDHEN, SYDVKM. CDR3 length equals 17 residues. The CDR3 sequence is CAGSLPGLGGTGNTIYF. CDR3 nucleotide sequence: TGTGCCGGCAGTTTGCCAGGCCTAGGCGGAACTGGGAACACCATATATTTT.

This clonotype has just a few counts. The V call is TRBV18, the J call TRBJ2-1; D perhaps matches TRBD2 (6 bases). Germline V CDR1 and CDR2: KGHSH, LQKENI. The V end was cut by 6 bases, the J end by 3 bases, with 12 bases between. The CDR3 is made up of 14 amino acids. CDR3 in DNA: TGTGCCAGCTCGCGGGGAGGTATCTACAATGAGCAGTTCTTC. Translation: CASSRGGIYNEQFF.

This clonotype was counted between two and nine times. The gene calls are TRBV28 and TRBJ2-4, with D perhaps given as TRBD1 or TRBD2 (5 bases each). Looked up from germline, CDR1 is MDHEN and CDR2 is SYDVKM. The V and J ends lost 5 bases and 0 bases respectively, with 14 bases between them. CDR3 length: 16 residues. The CDR3: CASSGDSGRAKNIQYF. The CDR3 DNA is TGTGCCAGCAGTGGGGATTCGGGACGAGCCAAAAACATTCAGTACTTC.

The V call is TRBV7-2, the J call TRBJ2-3; D tentatively reads TRBD1 or TRBD2 (6 bases each). Germline V gives CDR1 SGHTA, CDR2 FQGNSA. This CDR3 comprises 14 residues. Trimming stripped 2 bases from V and 4 bases from J, with 10 bases between. The CDR3 DNA sequence: TGTGCCAGCAGCTTATATCGGGGGCCAGATACGCAGTATTTT. This codes for CASSLYRGPDTQYF.

Only a few counts were recorded for this clonotype. The chain links TRBV7-9 to TRBJ1-4; 7 bases align to TRBD1. V shed 2 bases and J 10 bases; nucleotides not matched to a gene: 7. CDR3 size: 14 residues. Per the germline V gene, CDR1 is SEHNR and CDR2 is FQNEAQ (reference sequence). Written as DNA, the CDR3 is TGTGCCAGCAGCTTAATAGGGACAGAGGGAAAACTGTTTTTT. This encodes CASSLIGTEGKLFF. Based on the CDR3 plus reference TRBV7-9 and TRBJ1-4, the full variable domain is DTGVSQNPRHKITKRGQNVTFRCDPISEHNRLYWYRQTLGQGPEFLTYFQNEAQLEKSRLLSDRFSAERPKGSFSTLEIQRTEQGDSAMYLCASSLIGTEGKLFFGSGTQLSVL.

The chain couples TRBV7-6 to TRBJ1-2, with D hard to call. V was trimmed by 1 base and J by 8 bases, leaving 14 bases between them. The CDR3 consists of 14 residues. The V gene's germline CDR1 is SGHVS and CDR2 FNYEAQ. CDR3 sequence: CASSLGRSPEGYTF. The CDR3 DNA reads TGTGCCAGCAGCTTAGGACGGTCGCCGGAGGGCTACACCTTC.